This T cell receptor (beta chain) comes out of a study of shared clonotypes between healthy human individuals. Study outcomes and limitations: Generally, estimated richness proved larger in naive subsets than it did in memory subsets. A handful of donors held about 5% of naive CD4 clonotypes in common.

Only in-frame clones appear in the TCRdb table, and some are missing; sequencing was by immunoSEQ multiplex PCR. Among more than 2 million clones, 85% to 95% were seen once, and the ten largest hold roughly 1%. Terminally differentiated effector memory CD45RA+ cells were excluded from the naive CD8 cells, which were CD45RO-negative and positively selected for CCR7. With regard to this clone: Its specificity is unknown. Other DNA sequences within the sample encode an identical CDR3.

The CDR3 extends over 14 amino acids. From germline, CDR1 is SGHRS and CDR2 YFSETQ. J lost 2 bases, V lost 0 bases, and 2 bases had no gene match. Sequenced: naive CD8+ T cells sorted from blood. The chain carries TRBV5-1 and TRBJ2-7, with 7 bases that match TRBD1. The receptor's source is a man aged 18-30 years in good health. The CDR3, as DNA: TGCGCCAGCAGCTTGGACAGGGGCCCCTACGAGCAGTACTTC. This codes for CASSLDRGPYEQYF.